The next 17 T cell receptor beta chains were all read from a single sample in a study of STAT5B mutations in CD4+ large granular lymphocyte leukemia (dated by TCRdb to between 2021 and 2022). Library preparation employed the immunoSEQ multiplex PCR assay. TCRdb stores this immuneACCESS table with in-frame sequences only. Part of the clones is absent; in the studies checked, under half of the shortfall reflects unresolved V genes, and no reason is known for the rest. The sample table holds around 35,000 clones, of which 65% to 70% were seen once. The biggest ten clones account for 1.5% to 2% of the sample. The source material was CD4+ T cells from blood buffy coats. The origin of the receptors is a human donor in good health.

CDR3 sequence: CASSGTSGGAVGELFF. In DNA, the CDR3 is TGCGCCAGCAGCGGGACTAGCGGGGGGGCCGTCGGGGAGCTGTTTTTT. The J gene is TRBJ2-2, the V gene TRBV10-2; the match to TRBD2 covers 16 bases. The length of the CDR3 is 16 residues. Looked up from germline, CDR1 is WSHSY and CDR2 is SAAADI. The V and J ends lost 6 bases and 7 bases, in that order; junction bases with no gene match: 5.

This clone was detected only once. The rearrangement joins TRBV4-3 to TRBJ1-2; D is ambiguous. The CDR3 totals 15 residues. CDR1 is LGHNA and CDR2 is YSLEER in the germline V gene. Trimming shortened V by 1 base and J by 2 bases, and 11 bases separated the two germline ends. The CDR3: CASSQVFAINYGYTF. The CDR3 DNA reads as TGCGCCAGCAGCCAAGTTTTCGCCATCAACTATGGCTACACCTTC.

The chain joins TRBV7-9 to TRBJ2-1; maybe TRBD2 (6 bases). V lost 6 bases and J 6 bases, leaving 21 bases between the germline ends. The CDR3 has 16 residues. Germline assignment: CDR1 SEHNR and CDR2 FQNEAQ (reference sequence). As DNA, the CDR3 is TGTGCCAGCAGATACACTAGCAACCCCACCGGCAATGAGCAGTTCTTC. It codes for CASRYTSNPTGNEQFF. The variable domain in full, completed from reference TRBV7-9 and TRBJ2-1, reads DTGVSQNPRHKITKRGQNVTFRCDPISEHNRLYWYRQTLGQGPEFLTYFQNEAQLEKSRLLSDRFSAERPKGSFSTLEIQRTEQGDSAMYLCASRYTSNPTGNEQFFGPGTRLTVL.

The V and J genes are TRBV11-3 and TRBJ2-3; the D is unclear. V was clipped by 5 bases and J by 5 bases, with 11 bases between them. The length of the CDR3 is 13 residues. CDR1 is SGHNT and CDR2 is YENEEA in the germline V gene. For the CDR3, the DNA is TGTGCCAGCAGCCCAGGTATTCTAGATACGCAGTATTTT. Residues: CASSPGILDTQYF.

This clone showed up just once. The V and J genes are TRBV7-9 and TRBJ2-3; D remains ambiguous. The CDR3 consists of 14 residues. Trimming removed 1 base from V and 2 bases from J, with 7 bases in between. The germline V gene has CDR1 SEHNR and CDR2 FQNEAQ (reference sequence). The CDR3 nucleotides read TGTGCCAGCAGCTTAGGCCTACACACAGATACGCAGTATTTT. Protein product: CASSLGLHTDTQYF.

This sequence joins TRBV29-1 and TRBJ2-5, with 8 bases lining up with TRBD1. Trimming removed 3 bases from V and 7 bases from J; junction bases left unmatched: 7. Germline values: CDR1 SQVTM, CDR2 ANQGSEA. The CDR3 has 13 amino acids. This CDR3 is CSVDGQGGGTQYF. The CDR3 DNA is TGCAGCGTTGACGGACAGGGAGGAGGGACCCAGTACTTC.

The CDR3 DNA sequence: TGTGCCAGCAGCTCGGCTAGCCGGATCTACAATGAGCAGTTCTTC. Protein product: CASSSASRIYNEQFF. The rearrangement joins TRBV7-8 to TRBJ2-1; perhaps TRBD2 as D (5 bases). The CDR3 sequence is 15 residues long. From germline, CDR1 is SGHVS and CDR2 FQNEAQ. Trimming took off 4 bases at V and 3 bases at J, with 13 bases between the two ends.

CDR3 DNA: TGTGCCAGCAGCCCCAGGGACAGGGGGCTCATCTACGAGCAGTACTTC. Translating gives CASSPRDRGLIYEQYF. The chain is built from TRBV11-1 and TRBJ2-7; 12 positions agree with TRBD1. The V gene end was trimmed by 5 bases and the J gene end by 3 bases; junction bases not matched to a gene: 8. This CDR3 has 16 amino acids. Germline assignment: CDR1 SGHAT and CDR2 FQDESV (reference sequence).

The rearrangement joins TRBV5-1 to TRBJ1-6; D gene uncertain. Trimming removed 8 bases from V and 7 bases from J, with 13 bases in between. Per the germline V gene, CDR1 is SGHRS and CDR2 is YFSETQ. The length of the CDR3 is 13 residues. Here the CDR3 DNA reads TGCGCCAGTCGCCCCGGGGAGAATTCACCCCTCCACTTT. Its translation: CASRPGENSPLHF.

The CDR3 bases are TGTGCCAGCAGCTTGGACGGGGGCTTCTACGAGCAGTACTTC. Translating it yields CASSLDGGFYEQYF. The V gene is TRBV5-6, the J gene TRBJ2-7, with D tentatively TRBD1 or TRBD2 (6 bases each). V was clipped by 0 bases and J by 3 bases, with 10 bases between them. CDR3 length: 14 residues. Looked up from germline, CDR1 is SGHDT and CDR2 is YYEEEE.

The chain links TRBV5-8 to TRBJ2-7, with TRBD1 identical over 9 bases. The CDR3 spans 16 residues. Germline assignment: CDR1 SGHTS and CDR2 YDEGEE. The trim removed 0 bases at V and 3 bases at J, leaving 7 bases unmatched. CDR3 DNA: TGTGCCAGCAGCTTGGGGGACAGGGCCATTGTCTACGAGCAGTACTTC. Its translation: CASSLGDRAIVYEQYF.

This clone was counted between two and nine times. J is TRBJ2-2 and V is TRBV27; 8 bases match TRBD1. In germline, CDR1 is MNHEY, CDR2 SMNVEV (reference sequence). Unmatched junction bases numbered 4, after V lost 6 bases and J lost 7 bases. This CDR3 contains 13 residues. The CDR3 sequence is CASRTGEVGELFF. The CDR3 nucleotides read TGTGCCAGCAGGACAGGGGAGGTCGGGGAGCTGTTTTTT.

The chain couples TRBV5-1 to TRBJ2-3; perhaps D is TRBD1 or TRBD2 (6 bases each). Germline V gene lookup returns CDR1 SGHRS and CDR2 YFSETQ. The V end lost 2 bases, the J end lost 2 bases, and 12 bases lay between the germline ends. The CDR3 runs to 15 residues. The CDR3 sequence: CASSFTGAHTDTQYF. The CDR3 coding sequence is TGCGCCAGCAGCTTCACGGGGGCGCACACAGATACGCAGTATTTT.

CDR3 DNA: TGTGCCAGCAGTCCACCGGGGTACACCGGGGAGCTGTTTTTT. Its translation is CASSPPGYTGELFF. V usage is TRBV14 and J usage is TRBJ2-2, with D possibly TRBD2 on 5 matching bases. Germline V lookup: CDR1 SGHDN, CDR2 FVKESK. V shed 6 bases and J shed 3 bases, with 11 bases lying between them. The length of the CDR3 is 14 residues. Looking up the rest from reference TRBV14 and TRBJ2-2 gives the full variable domain: EAGVTQFPSHSVIEKGQTVTLRCDPISGHDNLYWYRRVMGKEIKFLLHFVKESKQDESGMPNNRFLAERTGGTYSTLKVQPAELEDSGVYFCASSPPGYTGELFFGEGSRLTVL.

Concerning this clone: Distinct nucleotide sequences in the sample also encode this CDR3. The chain has TRBV4-3 and TRBJ1-2, with D hard to call. The CDR3 is 11 amino acids. Trimming left V 3 bases short and J 5 bases short, with 4 bases between. The V gene's germline CDR1 is LGHNA and CDR2 YSLEER. The CDR3 is CASSQGYGYTF. In DNA, the CDR3 is TGCGCCAGCAGCCAGGGGTATGGCTACACCTTC.

This chain joins TRBV5-1 and TRBJ2-7, with 7 bases fitting TRBD1. After removal of 4 bases from V and 5 bases from J, the junction contained 15 bases not matched to a gene. Looked up from germline, CDR1 is SGHRS and CDR2 is YFSETQ. The CDR3 consists of 16 residues. DNA of the CDR3: TGCGCCAGCAGCACACAGGGGCCGCGACATAGCGACGAGCAGTACTTC. This translates into CASSTQGPRHSDEQYF.

The rearrangement joins TRBV5-4 to TRBJ1-2; no reliable D call. Germline CDR1 reads SGHNT; CDR2 reads YYREEE (reference sequence). CDR3 length: 15 amino acids. Trimming removed 2 bases at V and 1 base at J, with 12 bases between. The CDR3 here is CASSFGGQYNYGYTF. CDR3 sequence (DNA): TGTGCCAGCAGCTTTGGTGGCCAGTATAACTATGGCTACACCTTC.